This T cell receptor (beta chain) comes out of a study of T-cell reconstitution after alpha-beta-depleted transplantation in children. Regarding the study as a whole: The main origin of T-cell counts and diversity one year after transplant was newly produced T cells. About two months after transplant, alpha-beta T cells reportedly came from several hundred expanded graft clones. Surviving thymic progenitors and recipient T cells were the source of high TCRbeta diversity at day 60 in some patients.

In regard to this clonotype: The antigen is not known.

A TCRbeta library incorporating unique molecular identifiers was prepared. TCRdb used MiXCR to reprocess the PCR reads, holding one entry per CDR3 protein. The table shows about a million distinct CDR3 sequences, with about 29% occurring only once. The sample in question was PBMCs, mostly from graft donor cells, obtained 360 days after TCRalphabeta/CD19-depleted stem cell transplant. The clonotype was recovered from a boy younger than two who had a stem cell transplant for SCID, so the T cells may come from the graft donor.

The chain's CDR3 is CASSYREGLGEQYF. Written as DNA, the CDR3 is TGTGCCAGCAGTTACAGGGAGGGCCTAGGCGAGCAGTACTTC. This chain connects TRBV6-5 to TRBJ2-7; 7 bases align to TRBD2. The CDR3 covers 14 residues. V lost 2 bases to trimming and J lost 6 bases; unmatched junction nucleotides: 7. CDR1 and CDR2 from the germline V gene are MNHEY and SVGAGI.